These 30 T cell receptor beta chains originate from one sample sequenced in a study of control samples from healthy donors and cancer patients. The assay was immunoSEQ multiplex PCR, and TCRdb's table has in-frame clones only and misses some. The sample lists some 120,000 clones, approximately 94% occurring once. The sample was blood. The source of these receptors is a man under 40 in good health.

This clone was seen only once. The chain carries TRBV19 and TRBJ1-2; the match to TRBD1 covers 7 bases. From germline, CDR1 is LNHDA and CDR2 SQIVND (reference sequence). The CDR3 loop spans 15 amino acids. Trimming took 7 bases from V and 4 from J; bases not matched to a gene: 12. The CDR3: CASKVGDSAFYGYTF. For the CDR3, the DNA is TGTGCCAGTAAGGTCGGGGACAGTGCATTCTATGGCTACACCTTC.

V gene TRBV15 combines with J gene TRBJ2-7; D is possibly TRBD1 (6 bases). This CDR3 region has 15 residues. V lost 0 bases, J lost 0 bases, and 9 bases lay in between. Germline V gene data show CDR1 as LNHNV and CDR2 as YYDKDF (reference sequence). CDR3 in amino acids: CATSRDRGRSYEQYF. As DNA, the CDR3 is TGTGCCACCAGCAGAGACAGGGGACGCTCCTACGAGCAGTACTTC.

The CDR3 reads CAISVGTGNQPQHF. The CDR3 nucleotides read TGTGCCATCAGTGTGGGGACAGGCAATCAGCCCCAGCATTTT. The chain combines TRBV10-3 with TRBJ1-5; 7 bases agree with TRBD1. The germline CDR1 and CDR2 sequences are ENHRY and SYGVKD. V shed 4 bases, J shed 2 bases, and the junction held 2 bases outside the gene matches. The CDR3 extends over 14 amino acids.

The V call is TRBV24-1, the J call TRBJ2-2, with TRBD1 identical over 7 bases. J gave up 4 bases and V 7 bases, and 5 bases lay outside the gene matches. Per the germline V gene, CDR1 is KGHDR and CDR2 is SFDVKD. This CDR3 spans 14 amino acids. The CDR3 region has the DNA TGTGCCACCAGGACTTGGGACAGCACCGGGGAGCTGTTTTTT. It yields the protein CATRTWDSTGELFF.

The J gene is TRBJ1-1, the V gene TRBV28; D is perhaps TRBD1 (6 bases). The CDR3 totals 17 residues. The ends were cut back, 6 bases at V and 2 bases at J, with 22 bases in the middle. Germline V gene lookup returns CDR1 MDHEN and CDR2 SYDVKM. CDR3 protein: CASRLGIFGQTNTEAFF. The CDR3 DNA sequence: TGTGCCAGCAGGCTAGGTATCTTCGGACAGACTAACACTGAAGCTTTCTTT.

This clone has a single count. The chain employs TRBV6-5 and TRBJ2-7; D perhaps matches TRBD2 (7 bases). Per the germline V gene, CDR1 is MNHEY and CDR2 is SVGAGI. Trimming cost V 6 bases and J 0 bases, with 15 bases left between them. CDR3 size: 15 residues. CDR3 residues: CASRGGGTGSYEQYF. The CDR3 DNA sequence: TGTGCCAGCAGAGGCGGGGGCACAGGCTCCTACGAGCAGTACTTC.

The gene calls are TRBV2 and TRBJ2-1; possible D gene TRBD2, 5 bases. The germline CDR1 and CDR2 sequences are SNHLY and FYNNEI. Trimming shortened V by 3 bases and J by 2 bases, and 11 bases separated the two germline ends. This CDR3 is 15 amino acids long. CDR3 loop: CASSDKRRTYNEQFF. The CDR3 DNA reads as TGTGCCAGCAGTGATAAGCGGAGGACCTACAATGAGCAGTTCTTC.

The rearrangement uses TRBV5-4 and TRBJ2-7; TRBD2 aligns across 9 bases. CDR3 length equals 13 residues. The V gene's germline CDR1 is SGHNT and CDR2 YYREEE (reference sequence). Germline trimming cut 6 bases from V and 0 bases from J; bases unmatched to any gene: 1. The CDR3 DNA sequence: TGTGCCAGCACTAGCGGGGACTCCTACGAGCAGTACTTC. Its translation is CASTSGDSYEQYF.

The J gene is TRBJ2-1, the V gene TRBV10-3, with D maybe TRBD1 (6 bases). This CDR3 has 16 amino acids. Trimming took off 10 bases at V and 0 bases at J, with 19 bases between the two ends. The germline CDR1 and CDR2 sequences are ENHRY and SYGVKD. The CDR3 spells CASEPRTASSYNEQFF. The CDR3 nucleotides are TGTGCCAGCGAACCCAGGACAGCAAGCTCCTACAATGAGCAGTTCTTC.

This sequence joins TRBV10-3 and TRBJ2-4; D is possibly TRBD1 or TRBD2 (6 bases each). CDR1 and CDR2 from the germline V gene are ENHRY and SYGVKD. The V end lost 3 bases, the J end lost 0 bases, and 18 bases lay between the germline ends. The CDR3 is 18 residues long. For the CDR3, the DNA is TGTGCCATCAGTGAAGTGGGTGGAGGGGGATTAGCCAAAAACATTCAGTACTTC. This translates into CAISEVGGGGLAKNIQYF.

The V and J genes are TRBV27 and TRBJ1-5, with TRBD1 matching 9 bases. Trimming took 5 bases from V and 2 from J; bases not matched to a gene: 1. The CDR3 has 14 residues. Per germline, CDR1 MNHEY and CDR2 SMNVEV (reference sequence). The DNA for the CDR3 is TGTGCCAGCAGTCGGGACAGGGGCAATCAGCCCCAGCATTTT. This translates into CASSRDRGNQPQHF.

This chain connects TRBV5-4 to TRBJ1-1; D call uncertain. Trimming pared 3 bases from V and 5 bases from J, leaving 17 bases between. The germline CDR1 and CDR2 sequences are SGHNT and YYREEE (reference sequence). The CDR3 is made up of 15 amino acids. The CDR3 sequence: CASSSTSDWRTEAFF. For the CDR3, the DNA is TGTGCCAGCAGCTCGACCTCAGATTGGAGGACTGAAGCTTTCTTT.

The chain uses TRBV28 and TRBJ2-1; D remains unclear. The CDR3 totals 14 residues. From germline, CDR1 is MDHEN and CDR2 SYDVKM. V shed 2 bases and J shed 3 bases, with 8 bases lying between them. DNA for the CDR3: TGTGCCAGCAGTTTAGAAGGGCTCTACAATGAGCAGTTCTTC. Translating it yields CASSLEGLYNEQFF. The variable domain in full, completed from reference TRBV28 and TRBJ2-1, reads DVKVTQSSRYLVKRTGEKVFLECVQDMDHENMFWYRQDPGLGLRLIYFSYDVKMKEKGDIPEGYSVSREKKERFSLILESASTNQTSMYLCASSLEGLYNEQFFGPGTRLTVL.

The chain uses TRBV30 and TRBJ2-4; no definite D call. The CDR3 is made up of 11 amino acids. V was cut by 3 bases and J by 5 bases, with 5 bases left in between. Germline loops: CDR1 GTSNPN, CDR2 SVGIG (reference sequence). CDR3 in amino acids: CAWRMENIQYF. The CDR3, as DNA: TGTGCCTGGAGGATGGAAAACATTCAGTACTTC.

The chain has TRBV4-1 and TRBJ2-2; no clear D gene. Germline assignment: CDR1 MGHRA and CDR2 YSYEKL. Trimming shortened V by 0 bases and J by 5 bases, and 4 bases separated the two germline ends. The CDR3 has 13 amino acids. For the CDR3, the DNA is TGCGCCAGCAGCCAAGACCCGACCGGGGAGCTGTTTTTT. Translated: CASSQDPTGELFF.

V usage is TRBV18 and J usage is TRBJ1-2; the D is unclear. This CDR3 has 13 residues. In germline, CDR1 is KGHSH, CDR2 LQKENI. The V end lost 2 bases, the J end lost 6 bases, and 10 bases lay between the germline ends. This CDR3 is CASSPTLEHGYTF. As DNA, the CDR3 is TGTGCCAGCTCACCAACTCTCGAGCATGGCTACACCTTC.

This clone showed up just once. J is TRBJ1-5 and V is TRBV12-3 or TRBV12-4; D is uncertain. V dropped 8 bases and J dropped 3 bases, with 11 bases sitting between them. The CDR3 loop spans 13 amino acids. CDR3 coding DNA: TGTGCCAGCGGGCCAAGCTCCAATCAGCCCCAGCATTTT. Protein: CASGPSSNQPQHF.

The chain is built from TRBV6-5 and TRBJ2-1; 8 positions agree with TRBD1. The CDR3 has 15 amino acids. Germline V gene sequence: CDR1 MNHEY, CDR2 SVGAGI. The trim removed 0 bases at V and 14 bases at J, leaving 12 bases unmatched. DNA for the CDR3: TGTGCCAGCAGTTACTCGAAGTGGGTCAGACAGGGGAAGTTCTTC. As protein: CASSYSKWVRQGKFF.

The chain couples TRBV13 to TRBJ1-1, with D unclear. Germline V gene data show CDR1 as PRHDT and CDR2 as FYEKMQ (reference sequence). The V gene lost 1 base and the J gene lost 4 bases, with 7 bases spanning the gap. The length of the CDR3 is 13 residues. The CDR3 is CASSLAMPTEAFF. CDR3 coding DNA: TGTGCCAGCAGCTTAGCAATGCCCACTGAAGCTTTCTTT.

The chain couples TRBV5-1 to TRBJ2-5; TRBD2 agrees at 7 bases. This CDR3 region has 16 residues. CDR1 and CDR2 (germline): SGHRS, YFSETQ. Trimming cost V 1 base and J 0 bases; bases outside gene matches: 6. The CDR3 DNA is TGCGCCAGCAGCTTGCATGCGGGGGAGTACCAAGAGACCCAGTACTTC. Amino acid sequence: CASSLHAGEYQETQYF.

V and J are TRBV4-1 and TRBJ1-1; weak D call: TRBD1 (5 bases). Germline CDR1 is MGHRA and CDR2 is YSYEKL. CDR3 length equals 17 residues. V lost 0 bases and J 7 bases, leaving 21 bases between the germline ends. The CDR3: CASSQDTIGQGRSEAFF. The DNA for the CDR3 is TGCGCCAGCAGCCAAGATACGATTGGGCAGGGAAGGAGTGAAGCTTTCTTT.

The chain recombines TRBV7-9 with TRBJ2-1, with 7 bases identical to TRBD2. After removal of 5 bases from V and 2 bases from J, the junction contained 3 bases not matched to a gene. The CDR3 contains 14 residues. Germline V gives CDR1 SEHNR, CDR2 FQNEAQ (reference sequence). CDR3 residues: CASSHGLAYNEQFF. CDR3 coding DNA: TGTGCCAGCAGCCACGGACTAGCCTACAATGAGCAGTTCTTC.

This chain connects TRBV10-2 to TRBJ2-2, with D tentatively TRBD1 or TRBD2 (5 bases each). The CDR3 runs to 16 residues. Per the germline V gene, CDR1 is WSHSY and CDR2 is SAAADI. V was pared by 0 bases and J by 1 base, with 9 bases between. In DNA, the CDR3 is TGCGCCAGCAGTGAGTCCGGGACCGTGAACACCGGGGAGCTGTTTTTT. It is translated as CASSESGTVNTGELFF.

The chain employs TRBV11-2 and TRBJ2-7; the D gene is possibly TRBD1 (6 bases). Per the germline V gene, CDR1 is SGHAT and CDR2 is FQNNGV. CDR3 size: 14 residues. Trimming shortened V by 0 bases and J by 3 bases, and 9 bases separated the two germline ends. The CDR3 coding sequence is TGTGCCAGCAGCTTAGATCCAGGGGTCTACGAGCAGTACTTC. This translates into CASSLDPGVYEQYF.

Here the CDR3 reads CASSLSPSGQETQYF. The CDR3 DNA follows: TGTGCCAGCAGCCTTAGCCCCAGCGGGCAAGAGACCCAGTACTTC. V usage is TRBV9 and J usage is TRBJ2-5; D is perhaps TRBD2 (6 bases). Trimming removed 4 bases from V and 2 bases from J, with 15 bases in between. Germline V gene sequence: CDR1 SGDLS, CDR2 YYNGEE. This CDR3 has 15 residues.

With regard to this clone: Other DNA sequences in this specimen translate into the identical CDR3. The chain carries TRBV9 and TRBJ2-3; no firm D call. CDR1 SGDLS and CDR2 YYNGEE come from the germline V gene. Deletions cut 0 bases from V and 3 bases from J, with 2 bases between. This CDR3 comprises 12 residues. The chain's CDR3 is CASSVGTDTQYF. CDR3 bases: TGTGCCAGCAGCGTAGGAACAGATACGCAGTATTTT.

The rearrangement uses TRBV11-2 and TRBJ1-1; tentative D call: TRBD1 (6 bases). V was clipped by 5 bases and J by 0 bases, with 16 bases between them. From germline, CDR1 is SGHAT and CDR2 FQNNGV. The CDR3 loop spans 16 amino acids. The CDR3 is CASSAGDNIVNTEAFF. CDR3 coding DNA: TGTGCCAGCAGCGCCGGGGACAACATAGTGAACACTGAAGCTTTCTTT. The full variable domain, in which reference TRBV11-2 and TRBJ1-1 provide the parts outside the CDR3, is EAGVAQSPRYKIIEKRQSVAFWCNPISGHATLYWYQQILGQGPKLLIQFQNNGVVDDSQLPKDRFSAERLKGVDSTLKIQPAKLEDSAVYLCASSAGDNIVNTEAFFGQGTRLTVV.

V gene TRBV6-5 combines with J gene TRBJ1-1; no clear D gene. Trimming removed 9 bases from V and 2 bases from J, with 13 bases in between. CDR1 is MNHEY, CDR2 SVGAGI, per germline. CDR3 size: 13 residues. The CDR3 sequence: CASQPWSNTEAFF. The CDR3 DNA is TGTGCCAGTCAGCCGTGGTCTAACACTGAAGCTTTCTTT.

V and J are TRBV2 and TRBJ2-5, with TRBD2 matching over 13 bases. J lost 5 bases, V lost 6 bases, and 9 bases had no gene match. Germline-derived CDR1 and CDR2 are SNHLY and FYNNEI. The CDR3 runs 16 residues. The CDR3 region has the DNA TGTGCCAGCAGGGAGCTACTAGCGGGGGGGCCTGAGACCCAGTACTTC. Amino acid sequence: CASRELLAGGPETQYF.

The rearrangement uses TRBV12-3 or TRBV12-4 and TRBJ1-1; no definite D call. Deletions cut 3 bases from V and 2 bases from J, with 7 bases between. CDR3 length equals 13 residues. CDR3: CASSFQHNTEAFF. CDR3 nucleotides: TGTGCCAGCAGTTTCCAGCATAACACTGAAGCTTTCTTT.